The present T cell receptor beta chain was sequenced within a study of cytomegalovirus exposure and HLA in healthy donors. In the PCR, 60 Vbeta and 13 Jbeta primers were used. The method was immunoSEQ multiplex PCR; TCRdb's version includes in-frame clones alone and lacks a portion of them. The sample gives about 98,000 clones, around 80% of which show up once; 10% to 11% is in the top ten. Germline V lookup: CDR1 SGHTA, CDR2 FQGNSA. V lost 5 bases and J lost 8; bases outside the gene matches: 4. The CDR3 covers 13 residues. As to this clone: The antigen remains unidentified.

The study's findings and limits: Among the CMV-associated chains, a few were confirmed in vitro as specific for CMV antigens.

The gene calls are TRBV7-2 and TRBJ1-5; 9 nucleotides match TRBD1. This TCR was recovered from a man between 18 and 29 years old in good health and CMV-seropositive. The source material was PBMCs. The CDR3, as DNA: TGTGCCAGCAGCCGGGACAGGGCGAAGCCCCAGCATTTT. Translation gives CASSRDRAKPQHF. The full variable domain, its missing parts supplied by reference TRBV7-2 and TRBJ1-5, is GAGVSQSPSNKVTEKGKDVELRCDPISGHTALYWYRQSLGQGLEFLIYFQGNSAPDKSGLPSDRFSAERTGGSVSTLTIQRTQQEDSAVYLCASSRDRAKPQHFGDGTRLSIL.